The 32 T cell receptor beta chains below all came from one sample that was sequenced in a study of patients and donors after allogeneic stem cell transplantation. TCRdb itself ran the RT-PCR reads through MiXCR, one entry per CDR3 protein. The data show some 960,000 distinct CDR3 sequences, with roughly 18% seen just once and 5.5% to 6.5% held by the top ten. The source material was blood, either unsorted or a sorted T cell fraction (not recorded which). Receptors originate from a human donor who was either an allogeneic HSCT recipient or a stem cell or donor lymphocyte infusion donor (not recorded which). It is not recorded whose cells these are; they may come from a transplant donor.

This clonotype was found a few times. The chain is built from TRBV20-1 and TRBJ2-7, with a tentative D call TRBD2 (6 bases). CDR3 size: 14 residues. From germline, CDR1 is DFQATT and CDR2 SNEGSKA (reference sequence). Trimming removed 1 base from V and 7 bases from J, with 17 bases in between. In DNA form, the CDR3 reads TGCAGTGCTAGAGCTAGCGCCACCGAAGGAGAGCAGTACTTC. Translating gives CSARASATEGEQYF.

This clonotype was counted between two and nine times. The rearrangement links TRBV6-1 to TRBJ1-1; TRBD1 might be the D (5 bases). This CDR3 comprises 13 residues. The V and J ends lost 6 bases and 4 bases respectively, with 12 bases between them. The germline CDR1 and CDR2 sequences are MNHNS and SASEGT. The CDR3 DNA reads TGTGCCAGCAGGAGGGGCGCGGGCACTGAAGCTTTCTTT. Its protein is CASRRGAGTEAFF.

J is TRBJ2-3 and V is TRBV7-8; no reliable D call. V was trimmed by 5 bases and J by 0 bases, leaving 12 bases between them. The CDR3 runs 15 residues. The V gene's germline CDR1 is SGHVS and CDR2 FQNEAQ. CDR3 in DNA: TGTGCCAGCAGCAGCCCTACCCATAGCACAGATACGCAGTATTTT. It codes for CASSSPTHSTDTQYF.

This clonotype turned up a few times. The chain links TRBV4-3 to TRBJ2-5; the D gene is possibly TRBD2 (6 bases). Germline V gives CDR1 LGHNA, CDR2 YSLEER. The CDR3 covers 16 residues. V was shortened by 0 bases and J by 0 bases, with 11 bases between the two germline ends. CDR3 loop: CASSQDFGGNQETQYF. The CDR3 DNA reads TGCGCCAGCAGCCAAGATTTTGGGGGGAACCAAGAGACCCAGTACTTC.

This clonotype came up a few times. The rearrangement joins TRBV15 to TRBJ2-7; a possible D gene is TRBD2 (6 bases). V was clipped by 0 bases and J by 0 bases, with 12 bases between them. The V gene's germline CDR1 is LNHNV and CDR2 YYDKDF (reference sequence). The CDR3 is made up of 16 amino acids. In DNA, the CDR3 is TGTGCCACCAGCAGAGATCTGGCCGGGAGCTCCTACGAGCAGTACTTC. Translating it yields CATSRDLAGSSYEQYF.

The CDR3 bases are TGTGCCAGCAGTCCCCGAGCCAAATCAGAGCAGTTCTTC. It yields the protein CASSPRAKSEQFF. The chain is built from TRBV27 and TRBJ2-1; D uncertain. The V end was cut by 5 bases, the J end by 10 bases, with 15 bases between. This CDR3 is 13 amino acids long. CDR1 MNHEY and CDR2 SMNVEV come from the germline V gene (reference sequence).

This clonotype was counted only a few times. This chain's CDR3 is CASSVGGGPMNTEAFF. The CDR3 coding sequence is TGTGCCAGCAGCGTAGGGGGGGGGCCCATGAACACTGAAGCTTTCTTT. This sequence joins TRBV9 and TRBJ1-1; D is possibly TRBD1 (6 bases). Deletions cut 0 bases from V and 0 bases from J, with 12 bases between. CDR1 and CDR2 (germline): SGDLS, YYNGEE. The CDR3 extends over 16 amino acids.

The CDR3 DNA reads TGTGCCAGCAGCGCAACAGGGGACCCTAATTCACCCCTCCACTTT. It is translated as CASSATGDPNSPLHF. The chain uses TRBV7-9 and TRBJ1-6, with 7 bases fitting TRBD1. The CDR3 loop spans 15 amino acids. Germline lookup yields CDR1 SEHNR and CDR2 FQNEAQ (reference sequence). V trimming: 5 bases; J trimming: 6 bases; junction bases outside the gene matches: 7.

The chain combines TRBV20-1 with TRBJ1-5; D not resolved. With 3 bases removed from V and 4 bases from J, the gap between germline ends came to 10 bases. The germline CDR1 and CDR2 sequences are DFQATT and SNEGSKA (reference sequence). This CDR3 is 13 amino acids long. This CDR3 is CSASQVGNQPQHF. Written as DNA, the CDR3 is TGCAGTGCTAGTCAGGTCGGGAATCAGCCCCAGCATTTT.

The rearrangement uses TRBV20-1 and TRBJ2-7, with 11 bases matching TRBD2. V lost 0 bases and J lost 1; bases outside the gene matches: 14. The germline gives CDR1 DFQATT, CDR2 SNEGSKA (reference sequence). The length of the CDR3 is 19 residues. The CDR3 region has the DNA TGCAGTGCTAGAGATCTCATTAGCGGGGGGGCCCGAATATCCTACGAGCAGTACTTC. Amino acid sequence: CSARDLISGGARISYEQYF.

This clonotype was seen a few times. The chain links TRBV6-1 to TRBJ1-5; D not certain. Trimming removed 6 bases at V and 4 bases at J, with 16 bases between. CDR1 is MNHNS and CDR2 is SASEGT in the germline V gene. The CDR3 runs 15 residues. The CDR3 DNA reads TGTGCCAGCAGCCTCCCTATGGCGCCTAATCAGCCCCAGCATTTT. This encodes CASSLPMAPNQPQHF.

This chain joins TRBV10-3 and TRBJ2-5; D may be TRBD1 (6 bases). The germline V gene encodes CDR1 ENHRY and CDR2 SYGVKD. Trimming removed 0 bases at V and 1 base at J, with 9 bases between. This CDR3 is built from 15 residues. The chain's CDR3 is CAISESGTPQETQYF. The CDR3 nucleotides are TGTGCCATCAGTGAGTCAGGGACACCCCAAGAGACCCAGTACTTC.

There are a few counts of this clonotype. J is TRBJ2-7 and V is TRBV28; 10 nucleotides line up with TRBD1. With V trimmed by 6 bases and J by 0 bases, 11 bases remained unmatched. Germline CDR1 and CDR2: MDHEN and SYDVKM. The length of the CDR3 is 17 residues. The chain's CDR3 is CASRGDRGPTASYEQYF. The CDR3 DNA reads as TGTGCCAGCAGGGGCGACAGGGGGCCTACAGCCTCCTACGAGCAGTACTTC.

J is TRBJ2-7 and V is TRBV19, with D perhaps matching TRBD1 (6 bases). The CDR3 has 16 residues. Per the germline V gene, CDR1 is LNHDA and CDR2 is SQIVND (reference sequence). Trimming removed 1 base from V and 1 base from J, with 14 bases in between. CDR3 DNA: TGTGCCAGTAGTATAGGATCCCGGACAGAATCCTACGAGCAGTACTTC. Amino acid sequence: CASSIGSRTESYEQYF.

This clonotype was seen a handful of times. The V call is TRBV20-1, the J call TRBJ2-1; weak D call: TRBD1 (6 bases). Germline V CDR1 and CDR2: DFQATT, SNEGSKA (reference sequence). The CDR3 runs 14 residues. V lost 0 bases to trimming and J lost 0 bases, with 6 bases between them. The CDR3 protein is CSAREGASYNEQFF. The CDR3 DNA is TGCAGTGCTAGAGAGGGGGCCTCCTACAATGAGCAGTTCTTC.

V is TRBV11-2 and J is TRBJ2-1, with 7 bases lining up with TRBD2. J gave up 6 bases and V 2 bases, and 10 bases lay outside the gene matches. The CDR3 sequence is 16 residues long. Germline V gene lookup returns CDR1 SGHAT and CDR2 FQNNGV. The CDR3 sequence is CASSLSLASGGNEQFF. The CDR3 coding sequence is TGTGCCAGCAGCTTAAGTTTGGCTAGCGGAGGCAATGAGCAGTTCTTC.

CDR3 loop: CSGGTPDRETQYF. For the CDR3, the DNA is TGCAGCGGGGGGACTCCCGACAGGGAGACCCAGTACTTC. The chain combines TRBV29-1 with TRBJ2-5; D possibly uses TRBD1 or TRBD2 (6 bases each). Germline values: CDR1 SQVTM, CDR2 ANQGSEA. V was cut by 7 bases and J by 5 bases, with 17 bases left in between. CDR3 size: 13 residues. The whole variable domain, filled in from reference TRBV29-1 and TRBJ2-5, reads SAVISQKPSRDICQRGTSLTIQCQVDSQVTMMFWYRQQPGQSLTLIATANQGSEATYESGFVIDKFPISRPNLTFSTLTVSNMSPEDSSIYLCSGGTPDRETQYFGPGTRLLVL.

The J gene is TRBJ2-1, the V gene TRBV6-1; D may correspond to TRBD1 or TRBD2 (5 bases each). This CDR3 is built from 18 residues. Trimming removed 4 bases from V and 0 bases from J, with 19 bases in between. Germline CDR1 and CDR2: MNHNS and SASEGT. The CDR3 coding sequence is TGTGCCAGCAGTGGGGGGACCGAAAGCTCATCCTCCTACAATGAGCAGTTCTTC. Translated, it gives CASSGGTESSSSYNEQFF.

Concerning this clonotype itself: At one end the junction does not follow the germline gene, possibly because of a read error. The gene calls are TRBV12-3 or TRBV12-4 and TRBJ2-7; 8 bases match TRBD2. The CDR3 totals 14 residues. The CDR3, as DNA: TGTGCCAGCAGTGTAGCGGGGCCCTCCTACGAGCAGTACTTC. The encoded protein is CASSVAGPSYEQYF.

The chain is built from TRBV4-3 and TRBJ2-5, with 12 bases identical to TRBD2. J was trimmed by 5 bases and V by 0 bases; bases with no gene match: 7. Germline CDR1 reads LGHNA; CDR2 reads YSLEER. This CDR3 contains 17 residues. Here the CDR3 DNA reads TGCGCCAGCAGCCAAGACCCTAGCGGGGGGGCCCGGGAGACCCAGTACTTC. This translates into CASSQDPSGGARETQYF.

The rearrangement joins TRBV20-1 to TRBJ1-1; TRBD1 might be the D (6 bases). Trimming pared 4 bases from V and 12 bases from J, leaving 18 bases between. Germline CDR1 and CDR2: DFQATT and SNEGSKA (reference sequence). This CDR3 comprises 12 residues. CDR3 nucleotides: TGCAGTGCTAAACAGGGATCCCAGGAGTCTTTCTTT. Translation: CSAKQGSQESFF.

This clonotype was detected a few times. The junction departs from the called germline gene at one end, perhaps through a read error. The chain joins TRBV20-1 to TRBJ1-2; no reliable D call. CDR3 length equals 11 residues. Germline V gene data show CDR1 as DFQATT and CDR2 as SNEGSKA (reference sequence). CDR3 bases: TGCAGTGCTCGAGAGGATAATGGCTACACCTTC. Its translation: CSAREDNGYTF.

This clonotype has more than one count but fewer than ten. The chain joins TRBV20-1 to TRBJ2-4; 11 bases are shared with TRBD2. Germline CDR1 and CDR2: DFQATT and SNEGSKA (reference sequence). This CDR3 has 15 amino acids. Trimming took 0 bases from V and 6 from J; bases not matched to a gene: 4. The CDR3 spells CSARDLGTSGNIQYF. CDR3 sequence (DNA): TGCAGTGCTAGAGATCTTGGGACTAGCGGAAACATTCAGTACTTC.

This clonotype has a handful of counts. The chain combines TRBV10-3 with TRBJ1-5; D is possibly TRBD1 (5 bases). Germline-derived CDR1 and CDR2 are ENHRY and SYGVKD. Trimming stripped 3 bases from V and 1 base from J, with 13 bases between. The CDR3 sequence is 16 residues long. This CDR3 reads CAISERGGASNQPQHF. CDR3 in DNA: TGTGCCATCAGTGAAAGGGGTGGGGCGAGCAATCAGCCCCAGCATTTT.

This clonotype was recorded at least ten times. V and J are TRBV4-1 and TRBJ1-2; D gene ambiguous. This CDR3 region has 13 residues. V was clipped by 0 bases and J by 6 bases, with 8 bases between them. Germline lookup yields CDR1 MGHRA and CDR2 YSYEKL. The CDR3 DNA follows: TGCGCCAGCAGCCAAGATCAGAGGGATGGCTACACCTTC. This translates into CASSQDQRDGYTF.

The chain couples TRBV7-8 to TRBJ2-3, with D unresolved. The CDR3 has 12 residues. With 7 bases removed from V and 4 bases from J, the gap between germline ends came to 9 bases. Germline values: CDR1 SGHVS, CDR2 FQNEAQ. In DNA form, the CDR3 reads TGTGCCAGCAAGATCGTTTCAGATACGCAGTATTTT. This gives the protein CASKIVSDTQYF.

The chain links TRBV7-6 to TRBJ2-5, with D perhaps assigned TRBD1 or TRBD2 (5 bases each). Trimming removed 5 bases at V and 5 bases at J, with 18 bases between. The CDR3 spans 15 residues. The germline V gene has CDR1 SGHVS and CDR2 FNYEAQ. The CDR3 region has the DNA TGTGCCAGCAGCCCCCCTTATGAGGGGTGGGAGACCCAGTACTTC. It translates to CASSPPYEGWETQYF.

This rearrangement joins TRBV4-1 to TRBJ2-7, with 8 bases lining up with TRBD1. From germline, CDR1 is MGHRA and CDR2 YSYEKL. V lost 2 bases to trimming and J lost 2 bases; unmatched junction nucleotides: 5. There are 15 residues in the CDR3. The CDR3: CASSQLDRGAYEQYF. DNA for the CDR3: TGCGCCAGCAGCCAACTCGACAGGGGTGCCTACGAGCAGTACTTC.

This clonotype was counted only a few times. The J gene is TRBJ1-2, the V gene TRBV18; no clear D. Germline CDR1 and CDR2: KGHSH and LQKENI. Trimming removed 7 bases at V and 6 bases at J, with 9 bases between. This CDR3 is built from 11 residues. CDR3 nucleotides: TGTGCCAGCTTGGGGAGTCATGGCTACACCTTC. Its protein is CASLGSHGYTF.

A few counts support this clonotype. The rearrangement links TRBV7-9 to TRBJ1-2; weak D call: TRBD1 (5 bases). Germline V gives CDR1 SEHNR, CDR2 FQNEAQ (reference sequence). The CDR3 is 13 residues long. The V gene lost 6 bases and the J gene lost 6 bases, with 14 bases spanning the gap. This CDR3 reads CASRTGKGDGYTF. In DNA, the CDR3 is TGTGCCAGCAGAACAGGAAAAGGAGATGGCTACACCTTC.

The chain links TRBV11-2 to TRBJ2-2, with 8 bases identical to TRBD2. Trimming cost V 5 bases and J 2 bases; bases outside gene matches: 13. This CDR3 has 18 residues. Per the germline V gene, CDR1 is SGHAT and CDR2 is FQNNGV. In nucleotides, the CDR3 is TGTGCCAGCAGCCCTGGTGTACTAGCGGAGCTTAACACCGGGGAGCTGTTTTTT. This codes for CASSPGVLAELNTGELFF.

The sample holds a few counts of this clonotype. The V and J genes are TRBV6-1 and TRBJ2-3; TRBD1 matches at 8 bases. The V gene end was trimmed by 7 bases and the J gene end by 3 bases; junction bases not matched to a gene: 6. The CDR3 is 14 residues long. CDR1 is MNHNS, CDR2 SASEGT, per germline. This CDR3 is CASTRTGPTDTQYF. The CDR3 DNA sequence: TGTGCCAGCACCAGGACAGGGCCTACAGATACGCAGTATTTT.